This TCR beta chain is from a study of response to subunit inactivated influenza vaccine. Whole-study findings and limits: A suggestion made by the authors is that each seasonal influenza vaccination recruits few new T cells.

TCRdb independently ran MiXCR on the RT-PCR reads; one entry per CDR3 protein. The sample consists of some 500,000 distinct CDR3 sequences, approximately 15% of them appearing once. Germline-derived CDR1 and CDR2 are SGHDN and FVKESK. Trimming stripped 1 base from V and 0 bases from J, with 10 bases between. The CDR3 has 16 residues. Concerning this clonotype itself: Its antigen is not identified.

The TCR originated in a man between 50 and 75 years old who received an inactivated influenza vaccine. The sequences come from CD4+ T cells sorted from PBMCs, collected about 24 months after vaccination. This chain connects TRBV14 to TRBJ2-1; D not resolved. Written as DNA, the CDR3 is TGTGCCAGCAGCCAAGGTCGCGTCAGCTCCTACAATGAGCAGTTCTTC. As protein: CASSQGRVSSYNEQFF.